The 9 T cell receptor beta chains below were found in one sample sequenced in a study of brain T cells in children with intractable seizures. Clones were read by immunoSEQ multiplex PCR, and TCRdb kept only the in-frame ones, dropping some. The data show 110,000 or so clones, under 95% seen once. The sequencing here drew on peripheral blood, taken at surgery. These TCRs come from a boy in the first two years of life with hemimegalencephaly and intractable seizures.

The chain uses TRBV6-5 and TRBJ2-1; 8 bases agree with TRBD1. V shed 0 bases, J shed 4 bases, and the junction held 2 bases outside the gene matches. Germline CDR1 and CDR2: MNHEY and SVGAGI. The CDR3 has 15 residues. The CDR3: CASSYSGQAYNEQFF. The CDR3 DNA is TGTGCCAGCAGTTACTCGGGACAGGCATACAATGAGCAGTTCTTC.

V usage is TRBV9 and J usage is TRBJ1-1; no clear D gene. The CDR3 length is 16 residues. V gave up 0 bases and J gave up 3 bases, with 15 bases separating them. CDR1 SGDLS and CDR2 YYNGEE come from the germline V gene. CDR3 nucleotide sequence: TGTGCCAGCAGCGTAGGGGCCCTCCCGACGGACACTGAAGCTTTCTTT. Its translation: CASSVGALPTDTEAFF.

This sequence joins TRBV28 and TRBJ2-1; D gene ambiguous. The CDR3 length is 12 residues. Between the trimmed V and J ends, which lost 4 bases and 6 bases, there was a span of 7 bases. CDR1 is MDHEN, CDR2 SYDVKM, per germline. In DNA form, the CDR3 reads TGTGCCAGCAGTTCGGTTCCCAATGAGCAGTTCTTC. Translation: CASSSVPNEQFF.

The chain couples TRBV7-9 to TRBJ1-4; tentatively, D is TRBD1 (6 bases). Germline V lookup: CDR1 SEHNR, CDR2 FQNEAQ (reference sequence). The CDR3 runs 16 residues. V shed 2 bases and J shed 8 bases, with 18 bases lying between them. The CDR3, as DNA: TGTGCCAGCAGCTTATTGAGGGGCAGGGGCGGAGAAAAACTGTTTTTT. This translates into CASSLLRGRGGEKLFF. Complete variable domain (other parts from reference TRBV7-9 and TRBJ1-4): DTGVSQNPRHKITKRGQNVTFRCDPISEHNRLYWYRQTLGQGPEFLTYFQNEAQLEKSRLLSDRFSAERPKGSFSTLEIQRTEQGDSAMYLCASSLLRGRGGEKLFFGSGTQLSVL.

The chain combines TRBV6-6 with TRBJ1-2; D is undetermined. The CDR3 is 14 residues long. Trimming cost V 6 bases and J 2 bases, with 13 bases left between them. In germline, CDR1 is MNHNY, CDR2 SVGAGI (reference sequence). Written as DNA, the CDR3 is TGTGCCAGCAGGGACGGGTCGGTGAACTATGGCTACACCTTC. It translates to CASRDGSVNYGYTF.

The genes are TRBV2 and TRBJ1-3; D is undetermined. CDR3 length: 12 residues. Germline V lookup: CDR1 SNHLY, CDR2 FYNNEI. V shed 3 bases and J shed 4 bases, with 4 bases lying between them. The CDR3: CASSDRGNTIYF. In nucleotides, the CDR3 is TGTGCCAGCAGTGACAGGGGAAACACCATATATTTT.

This clone has a handful of counts. This chain joins TRBV10-3 and TRBJ1-2; a weak D match, TRBD1 (5 bases). Trimming stripped 0 bases from V and 14 bases from J, with 13 bases between. The length of the CDR3 is 12 residues. Germline CDR1 reads ENHRY; CDR2 reads SYGVKD. CDR3 amino acids: CAISESRGHWTF. The CDR3 DNA follows: TGTGCCATCAGTGAGTCGCGCGGACATTGGACCTTC.

The gene calls are TRBV28 and TRBJ2-4; D is unresolved. This CDR3 is built from 15 residues. Germline loops: CDR1 MDHEN, CDR2 SYDVKM. V lost 6 bases and J 0 bases, leaving 12 bases between the germline ends. DNA of the CDR3: TGTGCCAGCAGCCCTGTAGCTCCAGCCAAAAACATTCAGTACTTC. Its protein is CASSPVAPAKNIQYF.

The genes are TRBV6-6 and TRBJ2-2; 8 bases line up with TRBD2. Germline V gene data show CDR1 as MNHNY and CDR2 as SVGAGI (reference sequence). With V trimmed by 4 bases and J by 4 bases, 8 bases remained unmatched. The CDR3 covers 16 residues. CDR3 amino acids: CASSSPSGRGTGELFF. DNA for the CDR3: TGTGCCAGCAGTTCCCCTAGCGGGCGCGGCACCGGGGAGCTGTTTTTT.